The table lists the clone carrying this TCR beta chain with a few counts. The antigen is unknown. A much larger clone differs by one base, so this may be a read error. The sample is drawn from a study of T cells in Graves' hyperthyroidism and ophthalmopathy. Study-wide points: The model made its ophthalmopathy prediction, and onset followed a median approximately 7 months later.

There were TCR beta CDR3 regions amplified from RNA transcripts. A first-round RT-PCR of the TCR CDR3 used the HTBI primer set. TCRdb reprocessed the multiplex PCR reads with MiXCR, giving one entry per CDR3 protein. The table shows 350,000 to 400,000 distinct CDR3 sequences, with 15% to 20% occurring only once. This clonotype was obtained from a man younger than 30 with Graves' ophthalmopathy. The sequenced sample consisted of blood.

CDR3: CASSSTGDTPLHF. CDR3 nucleotide sequence: TGTGCCAGCAGTTCCACAGGGGATACACCCCTCCACTTT. This rearrangement joins TRBV12-3 or TRBV12-4 to TRBJ1-6, with 7 bases identical to TRBD1. This CDR3 comprises 13 residues. Trimming took 4 bases from V and 11 from J; bases not matched to a gene: 5.